A selection of T cell receptor beta chains follows, all from one sample in a study of CD4+ T cells in melanoma. Libraries were prepared by immunoSEQ multiplex PCR; TCRdb keeps only in-frame clonotypes and omits some of them. The profile covers 120,000 to 150,000 clones, with 85% to 95% appearing a single time and about 1.6% taken by the ten largest. Source of these receptors: a human donor with melanoma. Each CDR3 is given with its conserved first and last residue. The size entry is marked missing in some rows and otherwise reads once, few, many or a size class.

TRBV29-1	TRBJ2-7	.	CSVAEGEQYF
TRBV27	TRBJ1-6	.	CASSPRKRSYNSPLHF
TRBV4-1	TRBJ2-6	few	CASSQGSLRALAGANVLTF
TRBV5-1	TRBJ2-2	.	CASSRTAANTGELFF
TRBV11-2	TRBJ1-2	.	CASSGVRAASGGYTF
TRBV29-1	TRBJ2-7	once	CSAGRQGYPDEQYF
TRBV27	TRBJ2-7	.	CASSSTTLTVAYEQYF
TRBV6-6	TRBJ1-1	.	CASLTGEAEAFF
TRBV11-2	TRBJ1-4	once	CASSLTATATNEKLFF
TRBV6-5	TRBJ1-2	.	CASSYEDRGEGYTF
TRBV18	TRBJ1-1	.	CASSWVLTEAFF
TRBV5-4	TRBJ2-5	.	CASSFVPQGQETQYF
TRBV9	TRBJ2-7	.	CASSVGGTGEQYF
TRBV5-5	TRBJ1-5	.	CASSLDRTQPQHF
TRBV29-1	TRBJ2-3	.	CSVRDGGTTDTQYF
TRBV6-6	TRBJ1-2	.	CASRRDRGPTYGYTF
TRBV18	TRBJ2-7	.	CASSPTASGGIEQYF
TRBV30	TRBJ1-1	.	CAWIPSALNTEAFF
TRBV9	TRBJ1-2	.	CASSVPGQGARGYTF
TRBV6-6	TRBJ2-7	.	CASRDIRDRHYEQYF
TRBV7-9	TRBJ2-5	.	CASSFPFQGQTQYF
TRBV6-1	TRBJ2-7	.	CASSAGEAYEQYF
TRBV7-7	TRBJ2-7	.	CASSAGGEQYF
TRBV6-4	TRBJ2-7	once	CASRTGTQQYF
TRBV6-6	TRBJ2-5	.	CASSSPGQGETQYF
TRBV5-1	TRBJ2-7	.	CASSIITGAWGEQYF
TRBV10-3	TRBJ2-7	once	CAIRPQGSSYEQYF
TRBV11-2	TRBJ1-4	.	CASSLGDGSMNEKLFF
TRBV6-1	TRBJ1-5	.	CASSLGFGLNQPQHF
TRBV6-1	TRBJ1-4	.	CASQPGLTHEKLFF
TRBV7-2	TRBJ2-1	.	CASKTGGPYNEQFF
TRBV4-2	TRBJ2-6	.	CASSQVQGDGSGANVLTF
TRBV6-5	TRBJ2-2	.	CATAVYPNTGELFF
TRBV10-1	TRBJ1-6	.	CAGGRDDSPLHF
TRBV7-9	TRBJ1-1	.	CASTRTSGNTEAFF
TRBV11-1	TRBJ2-3	.	CASSFGLPLATQYF
TRBV14	TRBJ1-1	.	CASSQFRTTEAFF